This T cell receptor (beta chain) was obtained from a study of cytomegalovirus exposure and HLA in healthy donors. Nominal health characterized the donors when sampled, though unrecorded immune exposures were likely. V lost 0 bases and J lost 3; bases outside the gene matches: 8. This CDR3 comprises 16 residues. Study-wide results and caveats: In a later analysis, the majority of CMV-associated beta chains seemingly showed HLA restriction. Equally common other TCR beta chains were less clonally expanded than HLA-associated ones, a later analysis found.

Primers: 60 Vbeta forward and 13 Jbeta reverse. Generated by immunoSEQ multiplex PCR, the TCRdb table keeps only in-frame clones and is missing some. The data contain about 130,000 clones, approximately 83% of them seen just once; the ten biggest clones take up 1% to 1.5%. This clone appeared a few times. No antigen is known for it. The V call is TRBV6-7, the J call TRBJ2-7; 7 bases align to TRBD1. Being an ORF, TRBV6-7 has a function that is uncertain. This TCR derives from a girl aged 2 to 9 in good health and CMV-seronegative. The material sequenced was PBMCs. This CDR3 is CASSYSPRQGIYEQYF. CDR3 bases: TGTGCCAGCAGTTACTCCCCGAGACAGGGAATCTACGAGCAGTACTTC.